Described below is a single TCR beta chain sequence and its context. The antigen is undetermined. TCRdb re-analyzed the 5' RACE reads; it lists each CDR3 protein once, without DNA. Seen in this sample are a few hundred thousand distinct CDR3 sequences; the ten most common clones hold 2% to 2.5%. The data derive from a study of monozygotic twins with inflammatory bowel disease. Study outcomes and limitations: Versus healthy twins, IBD patients showed fewer clonotypes shared with others, especially with disease activity.

CDR3 length: 11 residues. The source material was blood. The J gene is TRBJ2-5, the V gene TRBV12-3 or TRBV12-4. This TCR was recovered from a human donor with ulcerative colitis or Crohn's disease, or a healthy co-twin of an affected twin (not recorded which). CDR3 loop: CASSSLETQYF.